This TCR beta chain was sequenced during a study of blood T cells in healthy people across ages. The study, taken as a whole, reports: Because donor CMV status was unknown, expanded clonotype changes were possibly confounded.

For the second PCR, which ran for about 6 to 12 cycles, a sample-barcoded 5' primer and a J-beta primer mix were used. TCRdb re-analysed the 5' RACE reads in MiXCR, keeping a single row per CDR3 protein. The sample lists 1.5 million to 2 million distinct CDR3 sequences, around 35% occurring once. This clonotype was recorded a few times. Its antigen is unidentified. V lost 7 bases to trimming and J lost 3 bases, with 11 bases between them. Germline CDR1 is SGHRS and CDR2 is YFSETQ. This CDR3 region has 12 residues. The J gene is TRBJ2-7, the V gene TRBV5-1; D may be TRBD2 (6 bases). Material: blood. This TCR was sampled from a woman aged 25 to 39 in good health. This CDR3 is CASLGSGYEQYF. The CDR3 nucleotides are TGCGCCAGCTTGGGTAGCGGCTACGAGCAGTACTTC.